This note documents a single TCR beta chain sequence. Its antigen is unknown. After 5'RACE with constant-segment primers, TCR alpha and TCR beta cDNA libraries carrying sample barcodes and UMIs were obtained. TCRdb reprocessed the 5' RACE reads with MiXCR, giving one entry per CDR3 protein. The sample yields roughly 600,000 distinct CDR3 sequences, about 20% seen once. These data belong to a study of T-cell memory formation after mild COVID-19. Regarding the study as a whole: CM and EM subsets held most contracting CD4+ clones; EMRA held CD8+ ones.

The TCR sequence derives from an adult woman who had mild COVID-19 (a few samples of this study predate the infection). Cell type and time point are not known. Sequenced material: PBMCs or a T cell subset sorted from them (not recorded which).

CDR3 DNA: TGTGCCATCAGTGAGTTTGGCAGCTCCTACAATGAGCAGTTCTTC. This codes for CAISEFGSSYNEQFF. V and J are TRBV10-3 and TRBJ2-1; no reliable D call. The CDR3 covers 15 residues. Germline V gives CDR1 ENHRY, CDR2 SYGVKD. Trimming took off 1 base at V and 0 bases at J, with 7 bases between the two ends.